This TCR delta chain was profiled in a study of gamma-delta T cells after stem cell transplantation. Germline V lookup: CDR1 GEAIGNYY, CDR2 EKD. This CDR3 has 19 residues. The ends lost 6 bases at V and 4 bases at J; junction bases unmatched: 16. This clone is large. TCRdb reapplied CATT to the RT-PCR reads. The table lists 2,000 to 2,500 delta-chain clones, around 23% of them singletons, with 8.6% in the top ten. V is TRDV2 and J is TRDJ2, with 13 bases lining up with TRDD3. Sequencing was performed on gamma-delta T cells. The clonotype comes from a human donor. It is not recorded whose cells these are; they may come from a transplant donor. The CDR3 nucleotides read TGTGCCTGTCAGTTACCTCTACTGGGGGATACGCGGGGGACAGCACAACTCTTCTTT. It is translated as CACQLPLLGDTRGTAQLFF.